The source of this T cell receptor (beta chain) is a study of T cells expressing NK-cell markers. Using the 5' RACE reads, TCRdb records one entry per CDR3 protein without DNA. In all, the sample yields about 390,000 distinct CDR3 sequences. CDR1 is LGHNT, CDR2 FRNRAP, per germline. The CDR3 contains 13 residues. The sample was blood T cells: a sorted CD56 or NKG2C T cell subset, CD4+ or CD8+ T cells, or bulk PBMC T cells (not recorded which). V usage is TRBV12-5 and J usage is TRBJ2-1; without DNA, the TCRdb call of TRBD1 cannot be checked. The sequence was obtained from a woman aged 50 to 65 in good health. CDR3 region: CASGDWGYNEQFF.